This T cell receptor (beta chain) was documented in a study of T cells in Graves' hyperthyroidism and ophthalmopathy. Hyperthyroidism in the patients, aged 18 to 65, was newly diagnosed and under 2 months in duration. The table lists this clonotype with a few counts. Germline V gene sequence: CDR1 ENHRY, CDR2 SYGVKD. The CDR3 contains 18 residues. V shed 10 bases, J shed 6 bases, and the junction held 24 bases outside the gene matches. The source material, RNA transcripts, was used to amplify TCR beta CDR3 regions. The HTBI primer set was used in a first-round RT-PCR of the TCR CDR3. TCRdb itself ran the multiplex PCR reads through MiXCR, one entry per CDR3 protein. Of over 650,000 distinct CDR3 sequences in the sample, roughly 17% were seen once.

The chain has TRBV10-3 and TRBJ2-7; 10 bases match TRBD2. What was sequenced was blood. The clonotype comes from a man between 18 and 29 years old with Graves' hyperthyroidism. The CDR3, as DNA: TGTGCCACCTCAGGGCAAGTGATCAGCGGGAGGGTTCGTAGCGAGCAGTACTTC. It encodes CATSGQVISGRVRSEQYF.